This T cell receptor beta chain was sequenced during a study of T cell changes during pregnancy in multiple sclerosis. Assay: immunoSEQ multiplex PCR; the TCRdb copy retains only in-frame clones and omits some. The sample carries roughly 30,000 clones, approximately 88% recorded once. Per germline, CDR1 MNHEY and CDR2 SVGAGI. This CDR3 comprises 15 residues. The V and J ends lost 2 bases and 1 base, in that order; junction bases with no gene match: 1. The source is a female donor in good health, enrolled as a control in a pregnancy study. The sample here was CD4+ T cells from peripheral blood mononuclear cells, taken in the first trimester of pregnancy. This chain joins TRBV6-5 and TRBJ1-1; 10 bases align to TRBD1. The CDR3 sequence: CASSYGDRGNTEAFF. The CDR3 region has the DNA TGTGCCAGCAGTTACGGGGACAGGGGGAACACTGAAGCTTTCTTT.